This T cell receptor beta chain stems from a study of T cell responses to AZD1222 COVID-19 vaccine. The study, taken as a whole, reports: Clonal diversity may have been underestimated in mostly white British donors.

This CDR3 is built from 16 residues. With 3 bases clipped from V and 4 bases from J, the junction kept 4 bases outside the gene matches. Germline CDR1 and CDR2: SGHRS and YFSETQ. Comment on this clone: Its antigen remains unknown.

Generated by immunoSEQ multiplex PCR, the TCRdb table keeps only in-frame clones and is missing some. Altogether 130,000 to 150,000 clones are present, roughly 90% being singletons, with the ten largest covering around 1.7%. This receptor was taken from an adult in good health. This specimen was peripheral blood, taken on day 0 of AZD1222 vaccination. The chain joins TRBV5-1 to TRBJ2-3, with 14 nucleotides matching TRBD2. The chain's CDR3 is CASSWGLAGESDTQYF. The CDR3 coding sequence is TGCGCCAGCAGCTGGGGACTAGCGGGAGAGTCAGATACGCAGTATTTT.